These T cell receptor beta chains were read from a single sample in a study of Tregs in tolerant kidney transplant recipients. Repertoires were generated with immunoSEQ multiplex PCR, while TCRdb's copy carries only in-frame clones and drops some. The data show approximately 65,000 clones, about 83% seen once. The sequencing input was CD4+ T cells from blood. The receptors come from a human donor in good health. CDR3s include the opening cysteine and the closing phenylalanine or tryptophan. The order of the fields is D gene, V gene, clone size, J gene, CDR3 DNA, CDR3 protein. The D gene is left open where the match is weak. The size of a clone is reported for some rows only, either as once, few or many, or as a class for expanded clones.

D: .
V: TRBV7-2
size: .
J: TRBJ1-5
DNA: TGTGCCAGCAGCGCCGATGGTTTGAATCAGCCCCAGCATTTT
CDR3: CASSADGLNQPQHF

D: .
V: TRBV7-7
size: .
J: TRBJ1-2
DNA: TGTGCCAGCAGCTTAAGCGAGAGGAGAGACTATGGCTACACCTTC
CDR3: CASSLSERRDYGYTF

D: .
V: TRBV11-2
size: .
J: TRBJ2-3
DNA: TGTGCCAGCATTGCCCAGCGGACAGATACGCAGTATTTT
CDR3: CASIAQRTDTQYF

D: TRBD2
V: TRBV5-1
size: .
J: TRBJ2-1
DNA: TGCGCCAGCAGCTTTGGCGGGGGAATAAATGAGCAGTTCTTC
CDR3: CASSFGGGINEQFF

D: TRBD2
V: TRBV13
size: few
J: TRBJ2-7
DNA: TGTGCCAGCAGCCCACGGACTAGCGGGGGGACGTTGAGCTACGAGCAGTACTTC
CDR3: CASSPRTSGGTLSYEQYF

D: .
V: TRBV7-9
size: .
J: TRBJ2-1
DNA: TGTGCCAGCAGCTTCATTGGACGGTCCTACAATGAGCAGTTCTTC
CDR3: CASSFIGRSYNEQFF

D: TRBD1
V: TRBV6-5
size: .
J: TRBJ2-7
DNA: TGTGCCAGCAGCCGACAGGGGACAGCCTACGAGCAGTACTTC
CDR3: CASSRQGTAYEQYF

D: .
V: TRBV18
size: .
J: TRBJ1-1
DNA: TGTGCCAGCTCACCCCGGGACATAATGAACACTGAAGCTTTCTTT
CDR3: CASSPRDIMNTEAFF

D: TRBD2
V: TRBV5-4
size: .
J: TRBJ2-5
DNA: TGTGCCAGCAGCTTGGGACTAGCGGGTGTGGCCCAGTACTTC
CDR3: CASSLGLAGVAQYF

D: .
V: TRBV6-1
size: .
J: TRBJ1-1
DNA: TGTGCCAGCAGTGATGTCCCCATGAACACTGAAGCTTTCTTT
CDR3: CASSDVPMNTEAFF

D: .
V: TRBV10-3
size: .
J: TRBJ2-7
DNA: TGTGCCATCAGTCCCGACAGATTCTCCTACGAGCAGTACTTC
CDR3: CAISPDRFSYEQYF

D: TRBD2
V: TRBV5-1
size: .
J: TRBJ2-7
DNA: TGCGCCAGCAGCTTGTCGCCTAGCGGCCCGGGAGGGCTCTACGAGCAGTACTTC
CDR3: CASSLSPSGPGGLYEQYF

D: TRBD1
V: TRBV27
size: .
J: TRBJ1-1
DNA: TGTGCCAGCAGTTTGTACAGGGGATTCGACGCTTTCTTT
CDR3: CASSLYRGFDAFF

D: .
V: TRBV7-2
size: once
J: TRBJ1-3
DNA: TGTGCCAGCAGCTTAGCCCAGTGGACAGCCTCTGGAAACACCATATATTTT
CDR3: CASSLAQWTASGNTIYF